Here is one T cell receptor beta chain with its context. This entry belongs to a study of early T cells in non-severe SARS-CoV-2 infection. Study-wide background: Unsorted whole blood bulk RNA was sequenced, with unpaired chains.

Individual cDNA molecules were tagged with unique molecular identifiers, the study reported. MiXCR, run by TCRdb on the 5' RACE reads, gives a single entry per CDR3 protein. The sample records approximately 32,000 distinct CDR3 sequences, approximately 7% being singletons. The CDR3 is 13 amino acids. The ends were cut back, 0 bases at V and 0 bases at J, with 5 bases in the middle. CDR1 is GTSNPN, CDR2 SVGIG, per germline (reference sequence). The source material was whole blood. The chain recombines TRBV30 with TRBJ1-1; no reliable D call. The clonotype comes from an adult who was a healthcare worker with PCR-confirmed SARS-CoV-2 infection or an uninfected control (not recorded which). The CDR3 region is CAWSVGLNTEAFF. CDR3 coding DNA: TGTGCCTGGAGTGTGGGCCTGAACACTGAAGCTTTCTTT.